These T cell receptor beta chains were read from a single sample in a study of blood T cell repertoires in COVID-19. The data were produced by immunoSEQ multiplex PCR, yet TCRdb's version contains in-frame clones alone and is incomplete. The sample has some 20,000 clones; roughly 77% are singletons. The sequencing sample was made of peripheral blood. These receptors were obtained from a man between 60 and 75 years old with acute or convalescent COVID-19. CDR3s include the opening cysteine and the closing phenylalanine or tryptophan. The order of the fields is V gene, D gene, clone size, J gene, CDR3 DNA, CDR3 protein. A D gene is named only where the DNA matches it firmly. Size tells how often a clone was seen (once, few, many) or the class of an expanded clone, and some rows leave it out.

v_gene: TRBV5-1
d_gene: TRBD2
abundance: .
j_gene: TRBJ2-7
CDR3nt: TGCGCCAGCAGCTTTACGGGGGGGCGCGACGAGCAGTACTTC
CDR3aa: CASSFTGGRDEQYF

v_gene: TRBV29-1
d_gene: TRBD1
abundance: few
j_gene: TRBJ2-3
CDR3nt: TGCAGCGTTCGGACAGGGGGCATGGGAGATACGCAGTATTTT
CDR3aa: CSVRTGGMGDTQYF

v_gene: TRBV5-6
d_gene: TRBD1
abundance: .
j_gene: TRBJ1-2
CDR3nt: TGTGCCAGCAGCTTACAGGGGGATGACTATGGCTACACCTTC
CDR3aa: CASSLQGDDYGYTF

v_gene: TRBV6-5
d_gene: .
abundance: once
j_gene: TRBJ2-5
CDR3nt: TGTGCCAGCTCCTGGAACGGGGGTGAGACCCAGTACTTC
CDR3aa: CASSWNGGETQYF

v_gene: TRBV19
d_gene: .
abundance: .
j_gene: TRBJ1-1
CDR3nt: TGTGCCACCACTCAGGGGTGGTACACTGAAGCTTTCTTT
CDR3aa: CATTQGWYTEAFF

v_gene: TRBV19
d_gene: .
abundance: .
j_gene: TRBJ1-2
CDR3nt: TGTGCCAGTAGTATTCTACAGGGCTCGGTGGACTATGGCTACACCTTC
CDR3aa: CASSILQGSVDYGYTF

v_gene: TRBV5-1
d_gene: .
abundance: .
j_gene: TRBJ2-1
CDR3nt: TGCGCCAGCAGCCCGGGGGTACGTGACGGGAATGAGCAGTTCTTC
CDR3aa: CASSPGVRDGNEQFF

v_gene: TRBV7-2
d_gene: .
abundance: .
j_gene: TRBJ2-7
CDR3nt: TGTGCCAGCAGCCTCGCGATTGGCGAGCAGTACTTC
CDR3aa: CASSLAIGEQYF

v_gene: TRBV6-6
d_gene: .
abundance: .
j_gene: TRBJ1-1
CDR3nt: TGTGCCAGCAGTTACTCGTCCGGACAAGAAGCTTTCTTT
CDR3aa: CASSYSSGQEAFF

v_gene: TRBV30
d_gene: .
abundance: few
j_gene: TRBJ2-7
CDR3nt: TGTGCCTGGAGTGTACGACAGCTCTCGGGCGAGCAGTACTTC
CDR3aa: CAWSVRQLSGEQYF

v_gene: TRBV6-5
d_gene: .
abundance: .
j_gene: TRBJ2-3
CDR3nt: TGTGCCAGCAGTTATATACAACCAGATACGCAGTATTTT
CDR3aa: CASSYIQPDTQYF

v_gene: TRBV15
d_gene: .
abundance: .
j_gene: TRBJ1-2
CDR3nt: TGTGCCACCAGCGAGTCCCCCGACAGGCTGGTGTGGGACTATGGCTACACCTTC
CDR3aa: CATSESPDRLVWDYGYTF

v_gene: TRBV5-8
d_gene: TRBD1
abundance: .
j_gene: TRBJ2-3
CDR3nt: TGTGCCAGCAGCCAGTTCCGGACAGGGAGTACAGATACGCAGTATTTT
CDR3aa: CASSQFRTGSTDTQYF

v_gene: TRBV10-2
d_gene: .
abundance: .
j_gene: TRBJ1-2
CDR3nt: TGCGCCTGGCACGGACAGCTGGATAAGGGCTACACCTTC
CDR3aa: CAWHGQLDKGYTF

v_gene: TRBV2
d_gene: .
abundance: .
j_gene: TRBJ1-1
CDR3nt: TGTGCCAGCAGTGAACTGGGCAGGCTTACTGAAGCTTTCTTT
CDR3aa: CASSELGRLTEAFF

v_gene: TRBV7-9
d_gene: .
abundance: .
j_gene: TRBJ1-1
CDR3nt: TGTGCCAGCAGCTCCCAGGGAAACACTGAAGCTTTCTTT
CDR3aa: CASSSQGNTEAFF

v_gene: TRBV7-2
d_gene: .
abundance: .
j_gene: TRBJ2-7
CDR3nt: TGTGCCAGCAGTTCCGGGCGGGGTACCTACGAGCAGTACTTC
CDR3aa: CASSSGRGTYEQYF

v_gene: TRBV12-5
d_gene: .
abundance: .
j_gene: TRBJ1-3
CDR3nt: TGTGCTAGTGGTTTGGCCTCACAGGGAAACACCATATATTTT
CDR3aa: CASGLASQGNTIYF

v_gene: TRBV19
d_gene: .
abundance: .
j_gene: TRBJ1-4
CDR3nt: TGTGCCAGTAGTGAACAGGTTAATGAAAAACTGTTTTTT
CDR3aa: CASSEQVNEKLFF

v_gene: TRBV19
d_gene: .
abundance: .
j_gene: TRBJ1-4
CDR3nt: TGTGCCAGTAGCCGGTGGAGGGCGGGTGAAAAACTGTTTTTT
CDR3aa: CASSRWRAGEKLFF

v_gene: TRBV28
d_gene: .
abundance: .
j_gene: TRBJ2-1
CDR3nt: TGTGCCAGCACGAGACTTTTTCGACACAATGAGCAGTTCTTC
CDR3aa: CASTRLFRHNEQFF

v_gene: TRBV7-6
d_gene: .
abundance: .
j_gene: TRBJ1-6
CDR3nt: TGTGCCGTCTCGCTGACAGCCCAGACGGATAATTCACCCCTCCACTTT
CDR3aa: CAVSLTAQTDNSPLHF

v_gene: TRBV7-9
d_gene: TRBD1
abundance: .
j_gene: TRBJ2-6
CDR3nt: TGTGCCAGCAGCTCCACTACAGGGGCTGGGGCCAACGTCCTGACTTTC
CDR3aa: CASSSTTGAGANVLTF

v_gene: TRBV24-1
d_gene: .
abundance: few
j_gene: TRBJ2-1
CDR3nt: TGTGCCACCAGTGATTTGTCTCAGGGGAGGGGAAATGAGCAGTTCTTC
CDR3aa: CATSDLSQGRGNEQFF

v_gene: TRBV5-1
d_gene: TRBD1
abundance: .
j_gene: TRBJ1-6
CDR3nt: TGCGCCAGCAGGGATGCAGACAGGGGATGGCCTGGCGATTCACCCCTCCACTTT
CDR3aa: CASRDADRGWPGDSPLHF

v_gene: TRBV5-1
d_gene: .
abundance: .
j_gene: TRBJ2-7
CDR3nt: TGCGCCAGCAGCTTGGGCCAGGGCGTGTACGAGCAGTACTTC
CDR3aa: CASSLGQGVYEQYF

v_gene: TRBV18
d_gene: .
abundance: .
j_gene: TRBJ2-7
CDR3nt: TGTGCCAGCTCACCGGACAGAAACACCTACGAGCAGTACTTC
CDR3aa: CASSPDRNTYEQYF

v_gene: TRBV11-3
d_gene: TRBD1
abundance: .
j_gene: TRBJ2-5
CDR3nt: TGTGCCAGCAGTTTGGACAGGGAAGAGACCCAGTACTTC
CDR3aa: CASSLDREETQYF

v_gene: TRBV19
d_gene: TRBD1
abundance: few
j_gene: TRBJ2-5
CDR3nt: TGTGCCAGTAGACTCGACAGGGATAAAGAGACCCAGTACTTC
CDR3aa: CASRLDRDKETQYF

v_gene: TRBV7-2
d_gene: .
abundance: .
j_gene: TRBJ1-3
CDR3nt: TGTGCCAGCAGGCGGGGGGAAGCTGGAAACACCATATATTTT
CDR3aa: CASRRGEAGNTIYF

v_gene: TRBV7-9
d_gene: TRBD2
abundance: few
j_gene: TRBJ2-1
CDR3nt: TGTGCCAGCAGCTTGACTAGCGGGGGATCCAATGAGCAGTTCTTC
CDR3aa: CASSLTSGGSNEQFF

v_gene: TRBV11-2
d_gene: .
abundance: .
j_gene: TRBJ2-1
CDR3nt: TGTGCCAGCAGCTTATTCCAGGGAATATTTTTCAATGAGCAGTTCTTC
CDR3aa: CASSLFQGIFFNEQFF

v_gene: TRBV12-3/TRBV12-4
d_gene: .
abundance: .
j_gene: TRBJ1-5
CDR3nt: TGTGCCAGCAGTCCAGGGGAAGGACAGCCCCAGCATTTT
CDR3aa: CASSPGEGQPQHF

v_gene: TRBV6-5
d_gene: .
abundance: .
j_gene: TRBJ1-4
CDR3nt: TGTGCCAGCAGTTACGGGCGGGAAAATGAAAAACTGTTTTTT
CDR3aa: CASSYGRENEKLFF

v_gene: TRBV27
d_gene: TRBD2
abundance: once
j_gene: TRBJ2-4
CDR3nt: TGTGCCAGCAAAAAAATGAGCGGGACGCTAGCCAAAAACATTCAGTACTTC
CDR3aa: CASKKMSGTLAKNIQYF

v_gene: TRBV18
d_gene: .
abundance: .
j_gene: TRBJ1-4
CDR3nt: TGTGCCAGCTCACCACAGCTCACAACTAATGAAAAACTGTTTTTT
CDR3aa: CASSPQLTTNEKLFF

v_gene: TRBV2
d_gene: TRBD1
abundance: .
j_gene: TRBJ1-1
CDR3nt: TGTGCCAGCATGGGACAGGGGAGGAGCGCGTACACTGAAGCTTTCTTT
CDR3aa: CASMGQGRSAYTEAFF

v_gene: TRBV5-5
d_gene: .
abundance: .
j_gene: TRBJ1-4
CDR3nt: TGTGCCAGCAGCTTGCAGGTTGGAACTAATGAAAAACTGTTTTTT
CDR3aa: CASSLQVGTNEKLFF

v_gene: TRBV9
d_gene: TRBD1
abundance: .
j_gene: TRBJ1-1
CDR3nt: TGTGCCAGCAGCGGAGGGACAGGGGTTTCAGAAGCTTTCTTT
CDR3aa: CASSGGTGVSEAFF

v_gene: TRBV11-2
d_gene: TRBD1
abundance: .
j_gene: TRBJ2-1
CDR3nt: TGTGCCAGCAGCGATTGGACAGGGGGTGAGCAGTTCTTC
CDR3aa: CASSDWTGGEQFF